This T cell receptor (beta chain) was sequenced in a study of T cells in Graves' hyperthyroidism and ophthalmopathy. Points from the study as a whole: Ophthalmopathy was identified by the model a median about 6.8 months ahead of onset. Among clonotypes expanded in thyroid above 0.001, most were also found in blood.

A note on this clonotype: What it binds is unknown.

Amplification of TCR beta CDR3 regions used RNA as the template. HTBI primers were used for first-round RT-PCR of the TCR CDR3. TCRdb analysed the multiplex PCR reads with MiXCR anew, one entry per CDR3 protein. Among about 350,000 distinct CDR3 sequences listed, about 15% were seen once. This CDR3 region has 14 residues. J gave up 2 bases and V 6 bases, and 6 bases lay outside the gene matches. The germline CDR1 and CDR2 sequences are MDHEN and SYDVKM. This clonotype was sampled from a woman aged 25-40 years with Graves' hyperthyroidism. What was sequenced was blood. The chain couples TRBV28 to TRBJ1-2, with 7 bases fitting TRBD1. CDR3 amino acids: CASRQTGANYGYTF. CDR3 in DNA: TGTGCCAGCAGACAAACAGGGGCGAACTATGGCTACACCTTC.